These 5 T cell receptor beta chains came from one sample sequenced in a study of shared clonotypes between healthy human individuals. CD45RO-negative, CCR7-positively selected cells formed the naive CD8 fraction, excluding terminally differentiated effector memory CD45RA+ cells. Method: immunoSEQ multiplex PCR; TCRdb's copy keeps in-frame clones and lacks some. The data contain roughly 770,000 clones, 90% to 98% of them seen just once; the ten biggest clones take up about 0.21%. Material for sequencing was naive CD8+ T cells sorted from blood. The receptors were sampled from a man aged 25-40 years in good health.

This chain uses TRBV7-9 with TRBJ2-1, with 8 bases fitting TRBD2. V shed 8 bases, J shed 7 bases, and the junction held 13 bases outside the gene matches. The V gene's germline CDR1 is SEHNR and CDR2 FQNEAQ (reference sequence). This CDR3 spans 15 amino acids. CDR3 coding DNA: TGTGCCAGCTCCTGGGAGACTAGCGTAGCGAATGAGCAGTTCTTC. It codes for CASSWETSVANEQFF.

V is TRBV9 and J is TRBJ2-3; D not certain. V gave up 3 bases and J gave up 0 bases, with 11 bases separating them. CDR3 size: 15 residues. Germline CDR1 and CDR2: SGDLS and YYNGEE. DNA of the CDR3: TGTGCCAGCAGCGCCGGTAGTACCAGCACAGATACGCAGTATTTT. It encodes CASSAGSTSTDTQYF.

The rearrangement links TRBV7-9 to TRBJ2-7; tentative D call: TRBD1 (6 bases). V gave up 2 bases and J gave up 9 bases, with 17 bases separating them. Germline V gives CDR1 SEHNR, CDR2 FQNEAQ (reference sequence). CDR3 length: 14 amino acids. Here the CDR3 reads CASSLSGTGKGQYF. CDR3 in DNA: TGTGCCAGCAGCTTATCTGGTACAGGGAAAGGGCAGTACTTC.

The rearrangement links TRBV14 to TRBJ2-7; the D is unclear. CDR1 SGHDN and CDR2 FVKESK come from the germline V gene. V dropped 2 bases and J dropped 0 bases, with 11 bases sitting between them. The CDR3 consists of 15 residues. The CDR3 spells CASSQFSGSSYEQYF. CDR3 nucleotide sequence: TGTGCCAGCAGCCAATTTTCAGGAAGCTCCTACGAGCAGTACTTC. The full variable domain, its missing parts supplied by reference TRBV14 and TRBJ2-7, is EAGVTQFPSHSVIEKGQTVTLRCDPISGHDNLYWYRRVMGKEIKFLLHFVKESKQDESGMPNNRFLAERTGGTYSTLKVQPAELEDSGVYFCASSQFSGSSYEQYFGPGTRLTVT.

The J gene is TRBJ2-5, the V gene TRBV7-2; D not certain. The CDR3 is made up of 13 amino acids. V was cut by 1 base and J by 1 base, with 4 bases left in between. Germline V CDR1 and CDR2: SGHTA, FQGNSA. CDR3 loop: CASSLEVQETQYF. The CDR3 DNA sequence: TGTGCCAGCAGCTTAGAAGTCCAAGAGACCCAGTACTTC.